The sequence of this TCR beta chain was determined in a study of T-cell reconstitution after alpha-beta-depleted transplantation in children. Notes on the study in general: The study reportedly traced alpha-beta T cells about two months after transplant to several hundred expanded graft clones. A year had passed since transplant, and T-cell counts and diversity by then came mostly from newly produced T cells. Certain patients had high TCRbeta diversity at day 60, and it came from recipient T cells and thymic progenitors that survived.

The germline gives CDR1 MNHNY, CDR2 SVGAGI (reference sequence). The CDR3 contains 12 residues. The ends were cut back, 1 base at V and 2 bases at J, with 2 bases in the middle. This clonotype was seen ten or more times. Its antigen is unidentified. Preparation of the TCRbeta library was carried out with unique molecular identifiers. TCRdb analysed the PCR reads with MiXCR anew, one entry per CDR3 protein. Of about 590,000 distinct CDR3 sequences detected, 10% to 15% appear once; the ten largest clones hold about 2.2%. The J gene is TRBJ1-1, the V gene TRBV6-6; no clear D gene. This TCR derives from a male patient between 5 and 17 years old who had a stem cell transplant for acute myeloid leukemia, so the T cells may come from the graft donor. This material consisted of PBMCs, mostly from graft donor cells, taken 360 days after TCRalphabeta/CD19-depleted stem cell transplant. The CDR3, as DNA: TGTGCCAGCAGTTACTTAAACACTGAAGCTTTCTTT. It yields the protein CASSYLNTEAFF.